One and the same sample provided the 8 T cell receptor beta chains below, sequenced in a study of cytomegalovirus exposure and HLA in healthy donors. The PCR employed 60 Vbeta primers together with 13 Jbeta primers. Sequencing used immunoSEQ multiplex PCR; TCRdb keeps in-frame clones, though not all of them. The sample has a few hundred thousand clones, roughly 80% seen once. The sequencing input was PBMCs. All receptors come from a young man in good health and CMV-seronegative.

This clone was seen a single time. The chain couples TRBV21-1 to TRBJ2-3; the table gives TRBD2 as D, unverified against the DNA. TRBV21-1 is labeled a pseudogene. CDR3 length: 15 residues. In nucleotides, the CDR3 is TGTGCCAGCAGCTCTCCCATCCTTTACGGGGATACGCAGTATTTT. Encoded protein: CASSSPILYGDTQYF.

V is TRBV6-1 and J is TRBJ2-1; perhaps TRBD1 as D (6 bases). Trimming took 7 bases from V and 0 from J, leaving 13 bases between them. The germline V gene has CDR1 MNHNS and CDR2 SASEGT. CDR3 length: 15 amino acids. CDR3 loop: CASKFGQNSYNEQFF. CDR3 sequence (DNA): TGTGCCAGCAAATTCGGACAGAACTCCTACAATGAGCAGTTCTTC.

This clone was observed a few times. The V gene is TRBV9, the J gene TRBJ1-5; D perhaps matches TRBD1 (6 bases). Per the germline V gene, CDR1 is SGDLS and CDR2 is YYNGEE. The CDR3 has 15 residues. The V and J ends lost 4 bases and 7 bases respectively, with 18 bases between them. CDR3 residues: CASSPGYREGQPQHF. CDR3 nucleotides: TGTGCCAGCAGCCCCGGGTACAGGGAGGGCCAGCCCCAGCATTTT.

The chain uses TRBV29-1 and TRBJ2-7; D remains unclear. The CDR3 is 11 amino acids. Trimming took off 7 bases at V and 4 bases at J, with 11 bases between the two ends. Looked up from germline, CDR1 is SQVTM and CDR2 is ANQGSEA. The CDR3 sequence is CSARVLYEQYF. The CDR3 DNA reads as TGCAGCGCCCGAGTCCTATACGAGCAGTACTTC.

The chain joins TRBV4-2 to TRBJ2-3; a possible D gene is TRBD2 (6 bases). CDR1 is LGHNA and CDR2 is YNFKEQ in the germline V gene. V was pared by 5 bases and J by 1 base, with 13 bases between. The CDR3 has 15 amino acids. CDR3 sequence: CASSGATGGTDTQYF. CDR3 nucleotides: TGTGCCAGCAGCGGAGCCACGGGGGGCACAGATACGCAGTATTTT.

The rearrangement links TRBV5-1 to TRBJ1-1; TRBD1 might be the D (6 bases). Germline values: CDR1 SGHRS, CDR2 YFSETQ. V lost 5 bases and J lost 4, with 12 bases in between. The length of the CDR3 is 13 residues. The CDR3 loop is CASRQGTTTEAFF. The CDR3 nucleotides are TGCGCCAGCAGACAGGGAACGACCACTGAAGCTTTCTTT.

The J gene is TRBJ2-2, the V gene TRBV27, with 9 bases matching TRBD2. The CDR3 has 17 amino acids. Unmatched junction bases numbered 15, after V lost 6 bases and J lost 7 bases. Germline V lookup: CDR1 MNHEY, CDR2 SMNVEV (reference sequence). DNA for the CDR3: TGTGCCAGCAGCTTTGCTAGCGGGGCGTACGGGAGCGGGGAGCTGTTTTTT. Amino acids: CASSFASGAYGSGELFF.

The V call is TRBV7-9, the J call TRBJ1-5; 9 bases agree with TRBD1. The CDR3 totals 16 residues. Losses at the gene ends were 5 bases for V and 4 bases for J; bases not matched to a gene: 9. Germline CDR1 reads SEHNR; CDR2 reads FQNEAQ (reference sequence). CDR3 in amino acids: CASSTGQGQWNQPQHF. The DNA for the CDR3 is TGTGCCAGCAGCACCGGACAGGGGCAGTGGAATCAGCCCCAGCATTTT.